Listed below are T cell receptor beta chains from one sample, sequenced in a study of human versus mouse CDR3 diversity and MHC coevolution. Produced via immunoSEQ multiplex PCR; TCRdb's table is partial and in-frame only. The sample consists of some 80,000 clones, less than 95% of them appearing once. Sequencing input: naive CD4+ T cells from blood. All receptors come from a person between 25 and 75 years old in good health. Each CDR3 is given with its conserved first and last residue. The order of the fields is D gene, V gene, clone size, J gene, CDR3 DNA, CDR3 protein. The D gene is left open where the match is weak. A row's size may be missing; if present it is once, few, many or a size class.

>.|TRBV29-1|.|TRBJ1-4
TGCAGCGTTTCTCCCCCAGGGGCTAATGAAAAACTGTTTTTT
CSVSPPGANEKLFF
>TRBD2|TRBV27|.|TRBJ2-7
TGTGCCAGCAGTCCGGGACTACCCGTCGAGCAGTACTTC
CASSPGLPVEQYF
>.|TRBV30|.|TRBJ1-1
TGTGCCTGGAATTCGGGGGGGAACACTGAAGCTTTCTTT
CAWNSGGNTEAFF
>.|TRBV4-2|.|TRBJ2-7
TGTGCCAGCAGCCCAAGAGGGGGTGGATACGAGCAGTACTTC
CASSPRGGGYEQYF
>TRBD1|TRBV7-9|few|TRBJ1-5
TGTGCCAGCAGCGAAGGACAGGGTTGGCAGCCCCAGCATTTT
CASSEGQGWQPQHF
>TRBD1|TRBV19|.|TRBJ1-4
TGTGCCAGTCAGACAGGGGGATTTAATGAAAAACTGTTTTTT
CASQTGGFNEKLFF
>TRBD2|TRBV15|.|TRBJ2-1
TGTGCCACCAGCAGAGACGCGGGAGCCTACTACAATGAGCAGTTCTTC
CATSRDAGAYYNEQFF
>TRBD2|TRBV5-1|.|TRBJ2-5
TGCGCCAGCAGCTCTAGCGGGAGCGCCGAGACCCAGTACTTC
CASSSSGSAETQYF
>.|TRBV18|.|TRBJ1-2
TGTGCCAGCTCACCGGCCGATAACTATGGCTACACCTTC
CASSPADNYGYTF
>.|TRBV5-5|.|TRBJ2-5
TGTGCCAGCAGCTTGGTCGGGGAGACCCAGTACTTC
CASSLVGETQYF
>.|TRBV27|.|TRBJ2-7
TGTGCCAGCAGTAGGTCAACTAGCTCTAGCTCCTACGAGCAGTACTTC
CASSRSTSSSSYEQYF
>.|TRBV14|.|TRBJ2-3
TGTGCCAGCAGCCAATCCGGGGTCGGGACAGATACGCAGTATTTT
CASSQSGVGTDTQYF
>TRBD1|TRBV27|.|TRBJ2-3
TGTGCCAGCAGTTTGATAGGGGGCTCTGATACGCAGTATTTT
CASSLIGGSDTQYF
>.|TRBV18|.|TRBJ1-5
TGTGCCAGCTCACCACTGGGCTTTAGCGGCAATCAGCCCCAGCATTTT
CASSPLGFSGNQPQHF
>.|TRBV19|.|TRBJ2-7
TGTGCCAGTAGTGGCCTAGGAGGCCGCTACGAGCAGTACTTC
CASSGLGGRYEQYF
>.|TRBV11-2|once|TRBJ1-3
TGTGCCAGCAGCTTAGTCAGAGGATCTGGAAACACCATATATTTT
CASSLVRGSGNTIYF
>.|TRBV29-1|.|TRBJ2-7
TGCAGCGTTGAAGTAGGCGGATACGAGCAGTACTTC
CSVEVGGYEQYF
>TRBD1|TRBV28|.|TRBJ2-2
TGTGCCAGCAGTTCAGGGGGCCAGACAAACACCGGGGAGCTGTTTTTT
CASSSGGQTNTGELFF
>.|TRBV7-9|.|TRBJ1-2
TGTGCCAGCAGCTTAGATCCGGGGGATGGCTACACCTTC
CASSLDPGDGYTF
>TRBD2|TRBV5-4|.|TRBJ2-5
TGTGCCAGCAGCTTGCCGGCGGGAGGGCCCGGCGAGACCCAGTACTTC
CASSLPAGGPGETQYF
>TRBD2|TRBV5-1|.|TRBJ2-1
TGCGCCAGCAGCCCCCAACTAGCGAACTACAATGAGCAGTTCTTC
CASSPQLANYNEQFF
>.|TRBV6-1|.|TRBJ1-4
TGTGCCAGCAGTACCGGGACTTTTAATGAAAAACTGTTTTTT
CASSTGTFNEKLFF
>TRBD2|TRBV18|.|TRBJ2-5
TGTGCCAGCTCAACGGGACTAGCGGTTGGAAAGACCCAGTACTTC
CASSTGLAVGKTQYF
>.|TRBV5-5|.|TRBJ2-7
TGTGCCAGCACCTCCGACTATTTCTCCTACGAGCAGTACTTC
CASTSDYFSYEQYF
>.|TRBV5-1|.|TRBJ2-2
TGCGCCAGCAGCCTGGGCGGTAGAACAAACACCGGGGAGCTGTTTTTT
CASSLGGRTNTGELFF
>.|TRBV5-3|.|TRBJ2-6
TGTGCCAGAAGCTCGCGAGGGGACACCGAGGGTGGGGCCAACGTCCTGACTTTC
CARSSRGDTEGGANVLTF
>.|TRBV4-1|.|TRBJ2-7
TGCGCCAGCAGCCAAGACCAGGGTGGGGTCGAGCAGTACTTC
CASSQDQGGVEQYF
>.|TRBV10-2|.|TRBJ1-5
TGCGCCAGCAGGGGCAGGGGACGCAATCAGCCCCAGCATTTT
CASRGRGRNQPQHF
>.|TRBV25-1|.|TRBJ2-7
TGTGCCAGCAGTGCTAGACTAGAGGGCTCGGAGCAGTACTTC
CASSARLEGSEQYF
>TRBD2|TRBV13|.|TRBJ2-1
TGTGCCAGCAGCCTATTAGCGGGAGTTCTTATTGGTGAGCAGTTCTTC
CASSLLAGVLIGEQFF
>.|TRBV4-1|.|TRBJ2-6
TGCGCCAGCAGCCAAGGGCAGGTCTCTGGGGCCAACGTCCTGACTTTC
CASSQGQVSGANVLTF
>TRBD2|TRBV27|.|TRBJ2-1
TGTGCCAGCAGTTCCCGACTAGCGGGGGGGCCAAATGAGCAGTTCTTC
CASSSRLAGGPNEQFF
>TRBD1|TRBV7-2|.|TRBJ2-7
TGTGCCAGCAGCTCCCCGGGCGGACAGGGTTTTCTCTACGAGCAGTACTTC
CASSSPGGQGFLYEQYF
>.|TRBV7-6|.|TRBJ2-7
TGTGCCAGCAGCTTAGCTACTAGTCCCCGGCAGTACTTC
CASSLATSPRQYF
>TRBD2|TRBV30|.|TRBJ2-7
TGTGCCTGGGGGACTAGCGGGGGGACCTACGAGCAGTACTTC
CAWGTSGGTYEQYF
>.|TRBV6-1|.|TRBJ1-6
TGTGCCAGCAGTGAATCGGGTGGTGCCGGGTGGCCTTCACCCCTCCACTTT
CASSESGGAGWPSPLHF
>.|TRBV27|.|TRBJ2-1
TGTGCCAGCAAACCGAGTGTCCCCCACAATGAGCAGTTCTTC
CASKPSVPHNEQFF
>.|TRBV30|.|TRBJ2-1
TGTGCCTGGACTAGCGCCCTTAATGAGCAGTTCTTC
CAWTSALNEQFF
>.|TRBV30|.|TRBJ1-2
TGTGCCTACAGCCCGGGGGTGGACTATGGCTACACCTTC
CAYSPGVDYGYTF
>TRBD1|TRBV6-1|.|TRBJ1-5
TGTGCCAGCAGTGAGGGACAGTCCAATCAGCCCCAGCATTTT
CASSEGQSNQPQHF
>TRBD1|TRBV28|.|TRBJ2-3
TGTGCCAGCAGTCCATGGGACAGGGGACACACAGATACGCAGTATTTT
CASSPWDRGHTDTQYF
>TRBD2|TRBV4-2|.|TRBJ2-5
TGTGCCAGCAGCAAGGAAGCGGGAGGCGGGGAGACCCAGTACTTC
CASSKEAGGGETQYF
>TRBD2|TRBV5-1|.|TRBJ2-1
TGCGCCAGCAGCTTGGGGTCGGCTAGCGGGGCAAGCTCCTACAATGAGCAGTTCTTC
CASSLGSASGASSYNEQFF
>TRBD1|TRBV7-9|.|TRBJ1-6
TGTGCCAGCGGACAGGGCATCGATAATTCACCCCTCCACTTT
CASGQGIDNSPLHF
>TRBD1|TRBV16|.|TRBJ2-3
TGTGCCAGCAGCCGAGGACAGGGAGTTGCAGATACGCAGTATTTT
CASSRGQGVADTQYF
>TRBD1|TRBV19|.|TRBJ1-2
TGTGCCAGTAGTAGCCCCGGGACAGCAAGAAGCTACACCTTC
CASSSPGTARSYTF
>TRBD2|TRBV7-9|.|TRBJ2-7
TGTGCCAGCAGCCTCGGGACTAGCGGGAACTACGAGCAGTACTTC
CASSLGTSGNYEQYF
>.|TRBV4-1|.|TRBJ1-3
TGCGCCAGCAGCCAAGATCCCCGGGGAGGCTCTGGAAACACCATATATTTT
CASSQDPRGGSGNTIYF